What follows are 18 T cell receptor beta chains derived from one specimen sequenced in a study of T cell changes during pregnancy in multiple sclerosis. Generated by immunoSEQ multiplex PCR, the TCRdb table keeps only in-frame clones and is missing some. The sample records around 95,000 clones, about 92% being singletons. Sequenced material: peripheral blood, taken after pregnancy. These receptors originate from a female donor with multiple sclerosis, enrolled in a pregnancy study.

The rearrangement links TRBV28 to TRBJ1-2; unclear D gene. Per the germline V gene, CDR1 is MDHEN and CDR2 is SYDVKM. This CDR3 is built from 16 residues. The V and J ends lost 5 bases and 8 bases respectively, with 24 bases between them. The CDR3 bases are TGTGCCAGCAGTGCTCCCAGTTCACAGCCGGGGAGCGGCTACACCTTC. Encoded protein: CASSAPSSQPGSGYTF.

CDR3 coding DNA: TGTGCCAGCAGTGGCGCGCTTGGTCAGGGGAATGGCTACACCTTC. Residues: CASSGALGQGNGYTF. The chain couples TRBV6-1 to TRBJ1-2; tentative D call: TRBD1 (6 bases). V lost 4 bases to trimming and J lost 6 bases, with 18 bases between them. Germline V gene lookup returns CDR1 MNHNS and CDR2 SASEGT. This CDR3 is 15 amino acids long.

This clone was counted once. The V call is TRBV7-9, the J call TRBJ2-7; 7 nucleotides line up with TRBD1. V shed 3 bases and J 2 bases; nucleotides not matched to a gene: 4. Germline CDR1 reads SEHNR; CDR2 reads FQNEAQ (reference sequence). The CDR3 covers 14 residues. The CDR3 nucleotides read TGTGCCAGCAGCTTCGGGACAGACCCCTACGAGCAGTACTTC. It is translated as CASSFGTDPYEQYF. The full variable domain, completed using reference TRBV7-9 and TRBJ2-7, is DTGVSQNPRHKITKRGQNVTFRCDPISEHNRLYWYRQTLGQGPEFLTYFQNEAQLEKSRLLSDRFSAERPKGSFSTLEIQRTEQGDSAMYLCASSFGTDPYEQYFGPGTRLTVT.

The CDR3 DNA follows: TGTGCCAGCAGGGGGACTAGCGGATACAATGAGCAGTTCTTC. Its protein is CASRGTSGYNEQFF. The chain uses TRBV7-9 and TRBJ2-1; 11 positions match TRBD2. V was pared by 6 bases and J by 4 bases, with 2 bases of the junction left unmatched. This CDR3 region has 14 residues. Per the germline V gene, CDR1 is SEHNR and CDR2 is FQNEAQ (reference sequence).

This chain connects TRBV18 to TRBJ1-1; TRBD1 aligns across 9 bases. V trimming: 4 bases; J trimming: 3 bases; junction bases outside the gene matches: 0. In germline, CDR1 is KGHSH, CDR2 LQKENI. The CDR3 consists of 13 residues. CDR3 DNA: TGTGCCAGCTCACGGGACAGGGACACTGAAGCTTTCTTT. Its translation is CASSRDRDTEAFF.

The rearrangement links TRBV9 to TRBJ2-7; 11 bases map to TRBD2. The CDR3 loop spans 16 amino acids. Trimming at V came to 3 bases and at J to 1 base, leaving 6 bases not matched to a gene. Per the germline V gene, CDR1 is SGDLS and CDR2 is YYNGEE. The DNA of the CDR3 is TGTGCCAGCAGCGCAGGGACTAGCGGTTTTTCCTACGAGCAGTACTTC. This gives the protein CASSAGTSGFSYEQYF.

The chain employs TRBV11-1 and TRBJ2-7; D might be TRBD2 (6 bases). The V gene's germline CDR1 is SGHAT and CDR2 FQDESV (reference sequence). This CDR3 is built from 12 residues. The ends were cut back, 5 bases at V and 7 bases at J, with 12 bases in the middle. The CDR3 loop reads CASSRHGGEQYF. The CDR3 coding sequence is TGTGCCAGCAGCCGCCATGGGGGGGAGCAGTACTTC.

V usage is TRBV11-3 and J usage is TRBJ2-2; 7 bases agree with TRBD2. Germline V CDR1 and CDR2: SGHNT, YENEEA. This CDR3 is built from 16 residues. J gave up 6 bases and V 0 bases, and 7 bases lay outside the gene matches. CDR3 coding DNA: TGTGCCAGCAGCTTAGACCCAGCGGGAAAGTCCGGGGAGCTGTTTTTT. It specifies CASSLDPAGKSGELFF.

This chain joins TRBV28 and TRBJ2-4, with 16 bases that match TRBD2. V shed 2 bases, J shed 3 bases, and the junction held 4 bases outside the gene matches. Germline lookup yields CDR1 MDHEN and CDR2 SYDVKM. The CDR3 has 18 residues. This CDR3 reads CASSLGTSGRADKNIQYF. CDR3 in DNA: TGTGCCAGCAGTTTAGGGACTAGCGGGAGGGCCGACAAAAACATTCAGTACTTC. The whole variable domain, remainder taken from reference TRBV28 and TRBJ2-4, is DVKVTQSSRYLVKRTGEKVFLECVQDMDHENMFWYRQDPGLGLRLIYFSYDVKMKEKGDIPEGYSVSREKKERFSLILESASTNQTSMYLCASSLGTSGRADKNIQYFGAGTRLSVL.

The rearrangement joins TRBV21-1 to TRBJ2-3; the listed D gene, TRBD2, was not tested against the DNA. TRBV21-1 is a listed pseudogene. This CDR3 is 15 amino acids long. The CDR3 DNA reads TGTGCCAGCAGCAAACCCAAGCGAAGCACAGATACGCAGTATTTT. It is translated as CASSKPKRSTDTQYF.

The chain uses TRBV10-3 and TRBJ2-2; TRBD1 might be the D (6 bases). CDR3 length: 16 amino acids. In germline, CDR1 is ENHRY, CDR2 SYGVKD. The ends were cut back, 3 bases at V and 3 bases at J, with 14 bases in the middle. CDR3 amino acids: CAISDRGGSDTGELFF. CDR3 in DNA: TGTGCCATCAGTGACAGGGGCGGCTCGGACACCGGGGAGCTGTTTTTT.

This clone was recorded a few times. The CDR3 reads CAWSNQGKVSYNSPLHF. For the CDR3, the DNA is TGTGCCTGGAGTAACCAGGGCAAAGTTTCCTATAATTCACCCCTCCACTTT. J is TRBJ1-6 and V is TRBV30; D is perhaps TRBD1 (5 bases). The CDR3 covers 17 residues. V was shortened by 2 bases and J by 1 base, with 15 bases between the two germline ends. Per the germline V gene, CDR1 is GTSNPN and CDR2 is SVGIG (reference sequence).

This chain joins TRBV11-3 and TRBJ2-3; 12 bases fit TRBD2. Germline CDR1 and CDR2: SGHNT and YENEEA. This CDR3 contains 16 residues. The V and J ends lost 5 bases and 6 bases, in that order; junction bases with no gene match: 9. The CDR3 coding sequence is TGTGCCAGCAGCGCGGCTAGCGGGGGGGCCGCGGATACGCAGTATTTT. This encodes CASSAASGGAADTQYF.

The gene calls are TRBV11-2 and TRBJ2-6; 11 positions agree with TRBD2. The CDR3 sequence is 17 residues long. The germline CDR1 and CDR2 sequences are SGHAT and FQNNGV. V trimming: 6 bases; J trimming: 0 bases; junction bases outside the gene matches: 4. CDR3 protein: CASRTLAGGSGANVLTF. The CDR3 DNA sequence: TGTGCCAGCAGGACGCTAGCGGGGGGCTCTGGGGCCAACGTCCTGACTTTC.

The chain links TRBV11-3 to TRBJ1-1, with 8 bases identical to TRBD1. Looked up from germline, CDR1 is SGHNT and CDR2 is YENEEA. This CDR3 is built from 13 residues. J gave up 8 bases and V 4 bases, and 6 bases lay outside the gene matches. As DNA, the CDR3 is TGTGCCAGCAGCTCACCGGGACAGGTGGAAGCTTTCTTT. Translating it yields CASSSPGQVEAFF.

The chain couples TRBV5-4 to TRBJ1-1; D remains ambiguous. Trimming removed 4 bases at V and 6 bases at J, with 19 bases between. CDR3 length: 15 residues. Germline values: CDR1 SGHNT, CDR2 YYREEE (reference sequence). In DNA form, the CDR3 reads TGTGCCAGCAGCACCTTGGACTACCTCGGCGCTGAAGCTTTCTTT. Translating it yields CASSTLDYLGAEAFF. Full variable domain (outside the CDR3, taken from reference TRBV5-4 and TRBJ1-1): ETGVTQSPTHLIKTRGQQVTLRCSSQSGHNTVSWYQQALGQGPQFIFQYYREEENGRGNFPPRFSGLQFPNYSSELNVNALELDDSALYLCASSTLDYLGAEAFFGQGTRLTVV.

This clone was recorded once. V is TRBV7-6 and J is TRBJ1-3; D remains ambiguous. CDR3 length equals 14 residues. Between the trimmed V and J ends, which lost 9 bases and 0 bases, there was a span of 12 bases. CDR1 SGHVS and CDR2 FNYEAQ come from the germline V gene. CDR3 loop: CARLQVNSGNTIYF. The CDR3 nucleotides are TGTGCCAGATTGCAGGTCAACTCTGGAAACACCATATATTTT. The variable domain in full, with the rest retrieved from reference TRBV7-6 and TRBJ1-3, is GAGVSQSPRYKVTKRGQDVALRCDPISGHVSLYWYRQALGQGPEFLTYFNYEAQQDKSGLPNDRFSAERPEGSISTLTIQRTEQRDSAMYRCARLQVNSGNTIYFGEGSWLTVV.

This chain uses TRBV28 with TRBJ2-7, with D maybe TRBD2 (5 bases). This CDR3 region has 13 residues. Germline-derived CDR1 and CDR2 are MDHEN and SYDVKM. V was trimmed by 3 bases and J by 3 bases, leaving 9 bases between them. The CDR3 bases are TGTGCCAGCAGTTTTCCGGGGATCTACGAGCAGTACTTC. It translates to CASSFPGIYEQYF.